These 5 T cell receptor beta chains share one sample of origin, sequenced in a study of CD8 T cells in Susac syndrome. Reverse transcription of roughly 0.5 to 1 ug RNA used random hexamers. MiXCR, applied by TCRdb to the immunoSEQ multiplex PCR reads, yields one record per CDR3 protein. Among 80,000 or so distinct CDR3 sequences listed, around 94% were seen once. Specimen: CD8+ T cells from PBMCs. The receptors here all came from a human donor in good health.

V and J are TRBV7-9 and TRBJ1-2; a weak D match, TRBD1 (5 bases). V was pared by 1 base and J by 0 bases, with 12 bases between. The length of the CDR3 is 16 residues. Looked up from germline, CDR1 is SEHNR and CDR2 is FQNEAQ (reference sequence). CDR3 amino acids: CASSLVGVGANYGYTF. The CDR3 DNA sequence: TGTGCCAGCAGCTTAGTGGGGGTAGGAGCTAACTATGGCTACACCTTC.

The chain joins TRBV29-1 to TRBJ2-7; TRBD1 matches 8 bases. The trim removed 7 bases at V and 6 bases at J, leaving 5 bases unmatched. Looked up from germline, CDR1 is SQVTM and CDR2 is ANQGSEA. The CDR3 is made up of 11 amino acids. This CDR3 is CSAGQGPEQYF. The CDR3 region has the DNA TGCAGCGCCGGACAGGGACCCGAGCAGTACTTC.

The V and J genes are TRBV13 and TRBJ2-1, with D tentatively TRBD2 (6 bases). Looked up from germline, CDR1 is PRHDT and CDR2 is FYEKMQ (reference sequence). This CDR3 region has 13 residues. V was clipped by 5 bases and J by 9 bases, with 14 bases between them. The CDR3 region is CASSRQRVAEQFF. The CDR3 DNA sequence: TGTGCCAGCAGCCGCCAGCGGGTGGCTGAGCAGTTCTTC. Combining the CDR3 with reference TRBV13 and TRBJ2-1 gives the whole variable domain AAGVIQSPRHLIKEKRETATLKCYPIPRHDTVYWYQQGPGQDPQFLISFYEKMQSDKGSIPDRFSAQQFSDYHSELNMSSLELGDSALYFCASSRQRVAEQFFGPGTRLTVL.

The J gene is TRBJ2-5, the V gene TRBV23-1; D is unclear. TRBV23-1 is given ORF status, its function remaining uncertain. The CDR3 has 13 residues. The V end lost 2 bases, the J end lost 5 bases, and 9 bases lay between the germline ends. The CDR3 spells CASSQGPTETQYF. The DNA of the CDR3 is TGCGCCAGCAGTCAAGGCCCCACTGAGACCCAGTACTTC.

The chain carries TRBV19 and TRBJ2-1; possible D gene TRBD2, 5 bases. Trimming stripped 5 bases from V and 5 bases from J, with 10 bases between. The germline gives CDR1 LNHDA, CDR2 SQIVND (reference sequence). The CDR3 runs 13 residues. CDR3 loop: CASSVLVDNEQFF. The CDR3 nucleotides read TGTGCCAGTAGTGTACTAGTCGACAATGAGCAGTTCTTC.